This T cell receptor (beta chain) was captured by sequencing in a study of CD8 T cells in Susac syndrome (dated by TCRdb to between 2018 and 2021). Study-level background: Of the Susac syndrome patients who were sequenced, about six had clinically active disease and fewer than ten were in clinical remission. At the time of blood withdrawal, Susac syndrome patients were either therapy-naive, taking corticosteroids (with some also receiving IVIg), or on IVIg alone. Repertoire sequencing was used to test whether CD8+ T cell activation and differentiation in Susac syndrome was antigen driven. The paper's findings and limits, for the study overall: In the CD4+ T cell repertoire of Susac syndrome patients, clonal expansion was not detected. The number of individuals in the TCR sequencing and HLA analysis was recognized as being relatively small.

RNA was extracted using the RNeasy kit, and roughly 0.5 to 1 ug of the RNA was reverse transcribed with random hexamers. TCR beta CDR3 regions were amplified with the immunoSEQ multiplex PCR assay covering 54 Vbeta and 13 Jbeta segments. PCR amplification bias was corrected using a synthetic template baseline for primer optimization and computational correction. The source study handled its data this way. Reads were annotated to V, D and J genes per IMGT and analyzed with immunoSEQ Analyzer, keeping only productive sequences. To calculate clonality, Shannon entropy was normalized by log2 of the number of productive unique sequences and then subtracted from one. Public and private clones were assessed among the 100 most prevalent clones of each patient and control. Susac-specific clones were defined as absent from healthy and MS cohorts, some 1,000 published viral clones and other ImmuneACCESS disease sequences. Using fastp trimming at Q25 and MiXCR clonotype assembly, TCRdb reanalyzed the public sequencing data and kept in-frame beta chains. Each CDR3 protein appears once, grouped with its most common genes and DNA. The V and J calls reflect TCRdb's pipeline rather than the authors' work. The sample includes roughly 220,000 distinct CDR3 sequences, with about 94% observed a single time. Around 0.15% of the sample goes to the ten largest clones.

Peripheral blood CD8+ and CD4+ T cells from healthy donors, Susac syndrome patients and multiple sclerosis patients were profiled by high-throughput TCR beta sequencing. Recently defined diagnostic criteria for definite or probable disease were met by the Susac syndrome patients. Bulk CD8+ and CD4+ T cells were purified magnetically by negative isolation, whereas CD8+ TEMRA cells were enriched by FACS. Blood was drawn into EDTA tubes, processed within 24 hours, and PBMCs were isolated by density gradient centrifugation. PBMCs intended for TCR sequencing were cryopreserved in liquid nitrogen and thawed later in a water bath at 37 degrees C. Purity of sorted or isolated CD4+, CD8+ and CD8+ TEMRA cells was at least 90%. V is pared back by 3 bases and J by 3 bases, with 14 bases lying between the germline termini. The CDR3 starts with the cysteine, ends with the phenylalanine, and has 15 residues. Only CDR3 DNA is held: 45 bases, read in frame from base 1. Based on the germline V gene, the CDR1 and CDR2 sequences are KGHSH and LQKENI.

As regards this clonotype: No antigen is known for it. No qualities accompany the bases; no much larger clone lies one base away.

Sequenced input: CD4+ T cells from PBMCs. This receptor was identified in a human donor with Susac syndrome. The chain uses TRBV18 and TRBJ1-1; the D gene lacks a confident call. This receptor has the CDR3 CASSPVRSLDTEAFF. The nucleotide sequence reads TGTGCCAGCTCACCTGTCCGCTCGTTAGACACTGAAGCTTTCTTT.